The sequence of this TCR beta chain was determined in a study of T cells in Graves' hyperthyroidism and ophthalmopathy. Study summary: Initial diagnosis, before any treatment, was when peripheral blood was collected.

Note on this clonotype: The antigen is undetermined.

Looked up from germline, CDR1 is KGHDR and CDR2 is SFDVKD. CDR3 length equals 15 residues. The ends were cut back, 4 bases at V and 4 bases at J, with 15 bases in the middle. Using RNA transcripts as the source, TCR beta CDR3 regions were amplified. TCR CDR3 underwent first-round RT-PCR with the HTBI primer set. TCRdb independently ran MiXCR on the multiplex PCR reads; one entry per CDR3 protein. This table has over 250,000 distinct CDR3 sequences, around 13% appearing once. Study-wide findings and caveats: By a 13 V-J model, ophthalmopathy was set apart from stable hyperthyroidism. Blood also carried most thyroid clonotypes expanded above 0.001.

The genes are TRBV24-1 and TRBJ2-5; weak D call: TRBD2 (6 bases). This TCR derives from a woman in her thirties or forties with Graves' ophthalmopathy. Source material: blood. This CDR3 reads CATSEGTAEGETQYF. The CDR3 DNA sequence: TGTGCCACCAGTGAAGGGACTGCCGAGGGAGAGACCCAGTACTTC.